This TCR beta chain was captured in a study of read filtering for tumor transcriptome and immune sequencing. Study summary: Patients were some 16 male and 11 to 15 female, mean age approximately 70 years, range roughly 47 to 85. By R-ISS, stages I, II and III held approximately 8, 17 and 7 patients.

Molecular barcoded adaptors covering alpha/delta and beta/gamma chains were used on approximately 400 ng RNA. TCRdb processed the reads anew with MiXCR; each CDR3 protein has one entry. This sample has 35,000 to 40,000 distinct CDR3 sequences, with roughly an eighth found just once. The V gene lost 0 bases and the J gene lost 6 bases, with 17 bases spanning the gap. Per the germline V gene, CDR1 is DFQATT and CDR2 is SNEGSKA (reference sequence). The CDR3 spans 15 residues. This clonotype came up many times. The chain joins TRBV20-1 to TRBJ1-1, with D perhaps TRBD1 (6 bases). Sequenced input: a population of CD138-negative cells sorted from bone marrow. The origin of this receptor is a donor aged 40 or older with multiple myeloma. The CDR3 region has the DNA TGCAGTGCTAGAGATGGCGGGGGGCGAGGCTCTGAAGCTTTCTTT. Translating gives CSARDGGGRGSEAFF.